This note documents a single T cell receptor (beta chain) sequence. This record comes from a study of monozygotic twins with inflammatory bowel disease. For every TCR library, about 3,500 ng of total RNA was used. Template switching added UMIs carrying a 6-nucleotide sample barcode. Reanalyzing the 5' RACE reads, TCRdb keeps one entry per CDR3 protein, without DNA. The sample has 200,000 to 250,000 distinct CDR3 sequences; the top ten hold 1.6%. Germline CDR1 and CDR2: LNHDA and SQIVND (reference sequence). The CDR3 consists of 14 residues. The sample consisted of blood. The chain combines TRBV19 with TRBJ2-1; checking the TCRdb D call of TRBD2 is not possible without DNA. The receptor comes from a human donor with ulcerative colitis or Crohn's disease, or a healthy co-twin of an affected twin (not recorded which). CDR3 sequence: CASSGGGGFNEQFF.